This TCR beta chain was documented in a study of technical replicates of blood from a few donors (dated by TCRdb to 2015 to 2018). V is trimmed back by 5 bases and J by 3 bases, and the junction contains 5 bases that no gene match accounts for. CDR1 and CDR2, per the germline V gene, are SGHAT and FQNNGV. Reading from cysteine to phenylalanine, the CDR3 counts 15 amino acids. Solely the CDR3 DNA is kept, with 45 bases framed from the first base. On this clone itself: Its antigen specificity is not known. The record has no base qualities; no much larger clone is one base away.

Library generation was performed with the immunoSEQ multiplex PCR assay. In TCRdb, the immuneACCESS table is reduced to in-frame sequences with V and J assigned. These tables do not hold every clone; where another copy was compared, an unresolved V gene accounts for under half, and the others remain unexplained. The sample contains about 82,000 clones, over 95% of them found a single time. The top ten constitute approximately 0.4% of the sample. Material for sequencing was T cells isolated from PBMCs. The chain is made from TRBV11-2 and TRBJ2-3; the junction holds 10 bases that match TRBD1. The TCR comes from a human donor in good health. The CDR3 protein is CASSMGQGRTDTQYF. The DNA sequence is TGTGCCAGCAGCATGGGACAGGGGCGGACAGATACGCAGTATTTT.